These T cell receptor beta chains were read from a single sample in a study of T cell repertoires in cytomegalovirus infection. TCRdb analysed the reads with MiXCR anew, one entry per CDR3 protein. The data contain about 530,000 distinct CDR3 sequences, more than 20% of them seen just once; the ten biggest clones take up roughly 13%. The sequenced material came from PBMCs. The source of these receptors is a human donor in good health (CMV status not recorded). Some clones in this sample may be carry-over from other donors' samples. The CDR3 runs from the conserved cysteine through the conserved F or W. Each record gives: V gene, J gene, clone size, D gene, CDR3 protein, CDR3 DNA. D genes are given only for firm matches. Clone size, where shown, is once, few, many, or a class for clones that have expanded.

v_call: TRBV28
j_call: TRBJ1-1
clone_size: many
d_call: .
cdr3_aa: CASSGFGQFEAFF
cdr3_nt: TGTGCCAGCAGTGGATTTGGACAGTTTGAAGCTTTCTTT

v_call: TRBV12-3/TRBV12-4
j_call: TRBJ1-1
clone_size: .
d_call: .
cdr3_aa: CASSVIDTEAFF
cdr3_nt: TGTGCCAGCAGTGTCATTGACACTGAAGCTTTCTTT

v_call: TRBV28
j_call: TRBJ1-4
clone_size: .
d_call: TRBD1
cdr3_aa: CASSSISAGTVSQKLFF
cdr3_nt: TGTGCCAGCAGTTCGATATCCGCGGGGACAGTATCTCAAAAACTGTTTTTT

v_call: TRBV20-1
j_call: TRBJ2-7
clone_size: .
d_call: TRBD2
cdr3_aa: CSAVKQTSGSPYEQYF
cdr3_nt: TGCAGTGCTGTAAAGCAGACTAGCGGATCACCCTACGAGCAGTACTTC

v_call: TRBV3-1
j_call: TRBJ1-4
clone_size: .
d_call: .
cdr3_aa: CASSDSATNEKLFF
cdr3_nt: TGTGCCAGCAGTGACAGCGCAACTAATGAAAAACTGTTTTTT

v_call: TRBV12-3/TRBV12-4
j_call: TRBJ1-1
clone_size: few
d_call: TRBD1
cdr3_aa: CASSTTGGRTVNTEAFF
cdr3_nt: TGTGCCAGCAGTACAACAGGGGGCCGGACTGTGAACACTGAAGCTTTCTTT

v_call: TRBV30
j_call: TRBJ2-3
clone_size: few
d_call: TRBD1
cdr3_aa: CAWGQGRADTQYF
cdr3_nt: TGTGCCTGGGGACAGGGAAGAGCAGATACGCAGTATTTT

v_call: TRBV7-9
j_call: TRBJ1-1
clone_size: .
d_call: .
cdr3_aa: CASSLVDLKGTAEAFF
cdr3_nt: TGTGCCAGCAGCTTAGTCGATTTGAAGGGAACAGCTGAAGCTTTCTTT

v_call: TRBV7-3
j_call: TRBJ2-5
clone_size: .
d_call: TRBD1
cdr3_aa: CASSFLPYRGPEETQYF
cdr3_nt: TGTGCCAGCAGCTTTCTACCTTACAGGGGCCCAGAAGAGACCCAGTACTTC

v_call: TRBV20-1
j_call: TRBJ2-5
clone_size: .
d_call: .
cdr3_aa: CSAVPQETQYF
cdr3_nt: TGCAGTGCTGTCCCTCAAGAGACCCAGTACTTC

v_call: TRBV10-3
j_call: TRBJ1-1
clone_size: .
d_call: TRBD1
cdr3_aa: CAISMDRGSNTEAFF
cdr3_nt: TGTGCCATCAGCATGGACAGGGGGTCTAACACTGAAGCTTTCTTT

v_call: TRBV19
j_call: TRBJ2-1
clone_size: .
d_call: TRBD2
cdr3_aa: CASSMGGRSFEQFF
cdr3_nt: TGTGCCAGTAGTATGGGGGGGAGGTCTTTTGAGCAGTTCTTC

v_call: TRBV19
j_call: TRBJ1-2
clone_size: .
d_call: .
cdr3_aa: CASSISREGGYGYTF
cdr3_nt: TGTGCCAGTAGTATCTCCAGGGAAGGAGGCTATGGCTACACCTTC

v_call: TRBV3-1
j_call: TRBJ2-1
clone_size: few
d_call: TRBD2
cdr3_aa: CASSGLAGNEQFF
cdr3_nt: TGTGCCAGCTCCGGACTAGCGGGCAATGAGCAGTTCTTC

v_call: TRBV10-3
j_call: TRBJ2-1
clone_size: few
d_call: TRBD2
cdr3_aa: CAISLGLAGGSEQFF
cdr3_nt: TGTGCCATCAGCTTGGGACTAGCGGGAGGGAGTGAGCAGTTCTTC

v_call: TRBV2
j_call: TRBJ2-7
clone_size: .
d_call: .
cdr3_aa: CASSDGGLGYEQYF
cdr3_nt: TGTGCCAGCAGTGATGGGGGGCTCGGGTACGAGCAGTACTTC

v_call: TRBV12-3/TRBV12-4
j_call: TRBJ2-2
clone_size: few
d_call: TRBD2
cdr3_aa: CASSRMTSGLLTGELFF
cdr3_nt: TGTGCCAGCAGCCGAATGACTAGCGGGCTATTAACCGGGGAGCTGTTTTTT

v_call: TRBV6-2/TRBV6-3
j_call: TRBJ2-3
clone_size: few
d_call: TRBD1
cdr3_aa: CASSKNRGSWADTQYF
cdr3_nt: TGTGCCAGCAGTAAGAACAGGGGATCCTGGGCAGATACGCAGTATTTT

v_call: TRBV30
j_call: TRBJ1-4
clone_size: .
d_call: .
cdr3_aa: CAWSVRRSATNEKLFF
cdr3_nt: TGTGCCTGGAGTGTACGGAGGTCAGCAACTAATGAAAAACTGTTTTTT

v_call: TRBV29-1
j_call: TRBJ2-1
clone_size: .
d_call: TRBD1
cdr3_aa: CSVEDLPRPGQGDLYNEQFF
cdr3_nt: TGCAGCGTTGAAGATCTCCCCCGACCGGGACAGGGCGATCTATACAATGAGCAGTTCTTC

v_call: TRBV7-8
j_call: TRBJ2-1
clone_size: many
d_call: .
cdr3_aa: CASSLEGSGPSHNEQFF
cdr3_nt: TGTGCCAGCAGCTTAGAGGGTAGCGGACCCTCCCACAATGAGCAGTTCTTC

v_call: TRBV7-2
j_call: TRBJ2-1
clone_size: few
d_call: TRBD1
cdr3_aa: CASSKRGDRSYNEQFF
cdr3_nt: TGTGCCAGCAGCAAGAGGGGGGACAGGTCCTACAATGAGCAGTTCTTC

v_call: TRBV7-2
j_call: TRBJ2-5
clone_size: many
d_call: .
cdr3_aa: CASNSRGWAQYF
cdr3_nt: TGTGCCAGCAACTCAAGAGGGTGGGCCCAGTACTTC

v_call: TRBV11-1
j_call: TRBJ2-5
clone_size: .
d_call: TRBD1
cdr3_aa: CATRTTGGRETQYF
cdr3_nt: TGTGCCACCAGAACAACAGGGGGCCGAGAGACCCAGTACTTC

v_call: TRBV4-1
j_call: TRBJ2-5
clone_size: .
d_call: .
cdr3_aa: CASSQARAQDQYF
cdr3_nt: TGCGCCAGCAGCCAAGCCAGGGCCCAGGACCAGTACTTC

v_call: TRBV7-2
j_call: TRBJ2-1
clone_size: .
d_call: .
cdr3_aa: CASSWVYNEQFF
cdr3_nt: TGTGCCAGCAGCTGGGTCTACAATGAGCAGTTCTTC

v_call: TRBV30
j_call: TRBJ1-4
clone_size: few
d_call: .
cdr3_aa: CACLQGINEKLFF
cdr3_nt: TGTGCCTGTCTTCAGGGGATTAATGAAAAACTGTTTTTT

v_call: TRBV12-3/TRBV12-4
j_call: TRBJ2-1
clone_size: many
d_call: TRBD1
cdr3_aa: CASTLSGGNEQFF
cdr3_nt: TGTGCCAGCACTCTGTCAGGGGGCAATGAGCAGTTCTTC

v_call: TRBV5-4
j_call: TRBJ1-1
clone_size: .
d_call: TRBD1
cdr3_aa: CASSSDRRTEAFF
cdr3_nt: TGTGCCAGCAGCTCGGACAGGCGGACTGAAGCTTTCTTT

v_call: TRBV9
j_call: TRBJ2-1
clone_size: .
d_call: .
cdr3_aa: CASSPGPNAYNEQFF
cdr3_nt: TGTGCCAGCAGCCCGGGCCCGAATGCCTACAATGAGCAGTTCTTC

v_call: TRBV7-2
j_call: TRBJ2-2
clone_size: many
d_call: .
cdr3_aa: CASSLDQRVTGELFF
cdr3_nt: TGTGCCAGCAGCTTAGACCAGCGGGTCACCGGGGAGCTGTTTTTT

v_call: TRBV7-2
j_call: TRBJ1-5
clone_size: many
d_call: .
cdr3_aa: CASSLADNQPQHF
cdr3_nt: TGTGCCAGCAGCTTAGCCGACAATCAGCCCCAGCATTTT

v_call: TRBV3-1
j_call: TRBJ2-1
clone_size: .
d_call: .
cdr3_aa: CASSQTRGAGRDNEQFF
cdr3_nt: TGTGCCAGCAGCCAAACAAGGGGGGCAGGGAGGGACAATGAGCAGTTCTTC

v_call: TRBV15
j_call: TRBJ2-5
clone_size: few
d_call: .
cdr3_aa: CATSRGSAGTQYF
cdr3_nt: TGTGCCACCAGCCGCGGTAGCGCGGGGACCCAGTACTTC

v_call: TRBV2
j_call: TRBJ1-2
clone_size: .
d_call: TRBD1
cdr3_aa: CASSEDRDGGYTF
cdr3_nt: TGTGCCAGCAGCGAGGACAGGGATGGAGGCTACACCTTC

v_call: TRBV7-2
j_call: TRBJ2-3
clone_size: .
d_call: .
cdr3_aa: CVSSPKRSDTQYF
cdr3_nt: TGTGTCAGCAGCCCGAAAAGGTCGGATACGCAGTATTTT

v_call: TRBV9
j_call: TRBJ1-5
clone_size: .
d_call: .
cdr3_aa: CAGGRARLMGNQPQHF
cdr3_nt: TGTGCCGGCGGAAGGGCACGGCTAATGGGAAATCAGCCCCAGCATTTT

v_call: TRBV5-1
j_call: TRBJ2-6
clone_size: few
d_call: .
cdr3_aa: CASSGQLSGANVLTF
cdr3_nt: TGCGCCAGCAGCGGGCAGCTCTCTGGGGCCAACGTCCTGACTTTC

v_call: TRBV18
j_call: TRBJ1-2
clone_size: few
d_call: TRBD1
cdr3_aa: CASSPTLTGGGGYTF
cdr3_nt: TGTGCCAGCTCACCAACCTTGACAGGGGGCGGTGGCTACACCTTC

v_call: TRBV7-2
j_call: TRBJ2-3
clone_size: .
d_call: .
cdr3_aa: CASSSWGLGTDTQYF
cdr3_nt: TGTGCCAGCAGCAGCTGGGGGCTAGGCACAGATACGCAGTATTTT

v_call: TRBV7-8
j_call: TRBJ2-2
clone_size: many
d_call: .
cdr3_aa: CASSLAKGFIGELFF
cdr3_nt: TGTGCCAGCAGCTTAGCGAAGGGTTTTATCGGGGAGCTGTTTTTT

v_call: TRBV4-1
j_call: TRBJ2-7
clone_size: few
d_call: TRBD1
cdr3_aa: CASSQVIGTASYEQYF
cdr3_nt: TGCGCCAGCAGCCAAGTGATCGGGACAGCCTCCTACGAGCAGTACTTC

v_call: TRBV15
j_call: TRBJ1-6
clone_size: .
d_call: .
cdr3_aa: CATSRGGDTGPLHF
cdr3_nt: TGTGCCACCAGCAGAGGGGGGGACACCGGACCCCTCCACTTT

v_call: TRBV5-6
j_call: TRBJ1-2
clone_size: few
d_call: TRBD1
cdr3_aa: CASSLGTGGSGYTF
cdr3_nt: TGTGCCAGCAGCTTGGGGACAGGGGGCTCTGGCTACACCTTC

v_call: TRBV19
j_call: TRBJ2-3
clone_size: .
d_call: .
cdr3_aa: CASTPRVATDTQYF
cdr3_nt: TGTGCCAGTACCCCACGGGTCGCGACAGATACGCAGTATTTT

v_call: TRBV7-8
j_call: TRBJ2-1
clone_size: many
d_call: TRBD2
cdr3_aa: CASSLSGSNYNEQFF
cdr3_nt: TGTGCCAGCAGCTTAAGCGGGAGTAATTACAATGAGCAGTTCTTC

v_call: TRBV28
j_call: TRBJ1-6
clone_size: once
d_call: .
cdr3_aa: CASTSGGSLSPLHF
cdr3_nt: TGTGCCAGCACTTCGGGGGGGAGTCTGTCACCCCTCCACTTT

v_call: TRBV6-5
j_call: TRBJ2-3
clone_size: .
d_call: TRBD1
cdr3_aa: CASSRTGGITDTQYF
cdr3_nt: TGTGCCAGCAGTCGTACAGGGGGGATAACAGATACGCAGTATTTT

v_call: TRBV7-8
j_call: TRBJ2-3
clone_size: many
d_call: TRBD2
cdr3_aa: CASSLEGFGGTQYF
cdr3_nt: TGTGCCAGCAGCTTAGAGGGGTTCGGGGGGACGCAGTATTTT

v_call: TRBV30
j_call: TRBJ1-6
clone_size: .
d_call: TRBD1
cdr3_aa: CACRQGGSSPLHF
cdr3_nt: TGTGCCTGTAGACAGGGGGGTAGTTCACCCCTCCACTTT

v_call: TRBV19
j_call: TRBJ2-7
clone_size: .
d_call: .
cdr3_aa: CASSTGQTPYEQYF
cdr3_nt: TGTGCCAGTAGTACCGGACAGACACCCTACGAGCAGTACTTC

v_call: TRBV6-2/TRBV6-3
j_call: TRBJ1-6
clone_size: few
d_call: TRBD1
cdr3_aa: CASSSEDRRSSYNSPLHF
cdr3_nt: TGTGCCAGCAGTTCGGAGGACAGGCGGAGCTCCTATAATTCACCCCTCCACTTT

v_call: TRBV13
j_call: TRBJ2-5
clone_size: .
d_call: TRBD1
cdr3_aa: CASSLGQGAQQTQYF
cdr3_nt: TGTGCCAGCAGCCTAGGACAGGGGGCGCAGCAGACCCAGTACTTC

v_call: TRBV2
j_call: TRBJ2-1
clone_size: .
d_call: .
cdr3_aa: CASSLATGEQFF
cdr3_nt: TGTGCCAGCAGTTTAGCGACGGGTGAGCAGTTCTTC

v_call: TRBV6-2/TRBV6-3
j_call: TRBJ2-1
clone_size: .
d_call: .
cdr3_aa: CASSYTQGGQFF
cdr3_nt: TGTGCCAGCAGTTACACGCAGGGGGGGCAGTTCTTC

v_call: TRBV6-6
j_call: TRBJ2-1
clone_size: .
d_call: .
cdr3_aa: CASRHPGNSYNEQFF
cdr3_nt: TGTGCCAGCCGTCATCCTGGGAACTCCTACAATGAGCAGTTCTTC

v_call: TRBV24-1
j_call: TRBJ1-2
clone_size: .
d_call: TRBD1
cdr3_aa: CATGGQGNYGYTF
cdr3_nt: TGTGCCACCGGAGGACAGGGGAACTATGGCTACACCTTC

v_call: TRBV27
j_call: TRBJ2-3
clone_size: .
d_call: TRBD2
cdr3_aa: CASSLGVAGDDTQYF
cdr3_nt: TGTGCCAGCAGTTTAGGGGTAGCGGGAGATGATACGCAGTATTTT

v_call: TRBV6-1
j_call: TRBJ1-2
clone_size: few
d_call: .
cdr3_aa: CASSEVGGVGYTF
cdr3_nt: TGTGCCAGCAGTGAAGTTGGGGGTGTAGGCTACACCTTC